The source of this TCR beta chain is a study of T-cell memory formation after mild COVID-19. The V and J ends lost 4 bases and 1 base respectively, with 7 bases between them. Germline lookup yields CDR1 MGHRA and CDR2 YSYEKL. This CDR3 comprises 13 residues. Each CDR3 protein gets one entry after TCRdb re-called the 5' RACE reads with MiXCR. This sample carries 55,000 to 80,000 distinct CDR3 sequences, about a tenth of them seen once, and the ten largest clones take around 1.2%. Study-level results: CD4/CD8 balance held among clones contracting day 15 to 85, and later expanders leaned CD4+. Largely, contracting CD4+ clones fell within CM and EM, and contracting CD8+ clones within EMRA.

Points on this clonotype: What it recognizes is unknown.

The sequence derives from a man aged 18 to 29 who had mild COVID-19 (a few samples of this study predate the infection). Cell type and time point are not known. The rearrangement links TRBV4-1 to TRBJ1-1; D call uncertain. The sample consisted of PBMCs or a T cell subset sorted from them (not recorded which). CDR3 in amino acids: CASSLLWNTEAFF. CDR3 nucleotides: TGCGCCAGCAGCCTCCTCTGGAACACTGAAGCTTTCTTT.